One sample yielded the 10 T cell receptor beta chains listed below, sequenced in a study of T cells in Graves' hyperthyroidism and ophthalmopathy. Amplification yielded TCR beta CDR3 regions, with RNA transcripts as the source. TCR CDR3 regions were first amplified by RT-PCR with HTBI primers. Using its own MiXCR run on the multiplex PCR reads, TCRdb lists one record per CDR3 protein. Of about 280,000 distinct CDR3 sequences in the sample, less than 30% were seen once. Sequencing used blood. These receptors all stem from a man aged 35-49 years with Graves' hyperthyroidism that later progressed to Graves' ophthalmopathy.

This clonotype showed up many times. V usage is TRBV11-2 and J usage is TRBJ2-7, with no clear D. This CDR3 spans 12 amino acids. Per germline, CDR1 SGHAT and CDR2 FQNNGV. V lost 0 bases and J lost 5, with 5 bases in between. In nucleotides, the CDR3 is TGTGCCAGCAGCTTAGATTGGGACGAGCAGTACTTC. Protein: CASSLDWDEQYF.

At least ten counts were recorded for this clonotype. The gene calls are TRBV6-1 and TRBJ1-1; D not certain. Germline values: CDR1 MNHNS, CDR2 SASEGT. V lost 4 bases and J lost 3, with 9 bases in between. The CDR3 runs to 13 residues. DNA of the CDR3: TGTGCCAGCAGTGCCAACACGGACACTGAAGCTTTCTTT. Residues: CASSANTDTEAFF.

Ten or more counts support this clonotype. The rearrangement uses TRBV15 and TRBJ1-1; D unclear. There are 14 residues in the CDR3. The germline gives CDR1 LNHNV, CDR2 YYDKDF (reference sequence). V was clipped by 1 base and J by 4 bases, with 10 bases between them. This chain's CDR3 is CATSRGVGGTEAFF. The CDR3 DNA is TGTGCCACCAGCAGAGGAGTGGGCGGCACTGAAGCTTTCTTT.

This clonotype has a handful of counts. The J gene is TRBJ2-5, the V gene TRBV20-1, with D perhaps TRBD1 or TRBD2 (7 bases each). V lost 6 bases to trimming and J lost 2 bases, with 13 bases between them. This CDR3 comprises 13 residues. The germline gives CDR1 DFQATT, CDR2 SNEGSKA (reference sequence). The CDR3 DNA sequence: TGCAGTGCGACAGGGAGGGGGCAAGAGACCCAGTACTTC. It codes for CSATGRGQETQYF.

The chain has TRBV20-1 and TRBJ1-1, with D possibly TRBD1 on 6 matching bases. CDR3 length: 14 residues. Between the trimmed V and J ends, which lost 0 bases and 6 bases, there was a span of 14 bases. In germline, CDR1 is DFQATT, CDR2 SNEGSKA (reference sequence). CDR3 residues: CSARDSSGAAEAFF. The CDR3 DNA sequence: TGCAGTGCTAGAGATTCCTCAGGGGCCGCTGAAGCTTTCTTT.

There are a few counts of this clonotype. CDR3 residues: CASSPRLAGATGELFF. DNA of the CDR3: TGTGCCAGCAGCCCGAGACTAGCGGGTGCGACCGGGGAGCTGTTTTTT. The gene calls are TRBV5-5 and TRBJ2-2, with TRBD2 matching 10 bases. V lost 4 bases, J lost 5 bases, and 8 bases stayed unmatched. This CDR3 comprises 16 residues. The germline V gene encodes CDR1 SGHKS and CDR2 YYEKEE (reference sequence).

This clonotype appeared many times. The V gene is TRBV29-1, the J gene TRBJ1-1; no definite D call. Looked up from germline, CDR1 is SQVTM and CDR2 is ANQGSEA. The length of the CDR3 is 14 residues. Trimming left V 6 bases short and J 6 bases short, with 20 bases between. CDR3 sequence (DNA): TGCAGCGTAGATCTAAAGTGGGAGACCTCTGAAGCTTTCTTT. The encoded protein is CSVDLKWETSEAFF. Together with reference TRBV29-1 and TRBJ1-1, the CDR3 gives the full variable domain: SAVISQKPSRDICQRGTSLTIQCQVDSQVTMMFWYRQQPGQSLTLIATANQGSEATYESGFVIDKFPISRPNLTFSTLTVSNMSPEDSSIYLCSVDLKWETSEAFFGQGTRLTVV.

This clonotype was detected a few times. J is TRBJ1-2 and V is TRBV6-1; TRBD1 might be the D (6 bases). In germline, CDR1 is MNHNS, CDR2 SASEGT. V gave up 4 bases and J gave up 6 bases, with 18 bases separating them. The CDR3 contains 15 residues. The CDR3, as DNA: TGTGCCAGCAGTGGACCCGGGGGCGCGAGGGATGGCTACACCTTC. It encodes CASSGPGGARDGYTF.

This clonotype appeared many times. The chain couples TRBV12-3 or TRBV12-4 to TRBJ1-1; unclear D gene. CDR3 size: 13 residues. With 6 bases removed from V and 1 base from J, the gap between germline ends came to 9 bases. CDR3 protein: CASRVAENTEAFF. CDR3 nucleotides: TGTGCCAGCAGAGTGGCGGAGAACACTGAAGCTTTCTTT.

The chain employs TRBV12-3 or TRBV12-4 and TRBJ2-6; maybe TRBD1 (7 bases). The CDR3 totals 17 residues. Trimming pared 7 bases from V and 0 bases from J, leaving 16 bases between. This CDR3 is CASTPGGLLSGANVLTF. The CDR3 region has the DNA TGTGCCAGCACCCCAGGGGGACTGCTCTCTGGGGCCAACGTCCTGACTTTC.